Following are 4 T cell receptor beta chains from one sample sequenced in a study of T cell repertoires in aging, cancer and after chemotherapy. TCR beta rearrangements were amplified from peripheral blood genomic DNA. TRB rearrangements spanning V, D and J were amplified using mixed TRB-A/B primers. TCRdb reanalysed the multiplex PCR reads using MiXCR and keeps one entry per CDR3 protein. This repertoire shows 10,000 to 11,000 distinct CDR3 sequences, about 40% found once; its top ten account for 1.5% to 2%. The material sequenced was blood. The receptors derive from a human donor in good health.

The chain recombines TRBV12-3 or TRBV12-4 with TRBJ2-1, with D unclear. The CDR3 totals 12 residues. The germline V and J ends were trimmed by 2 bases and 8 bases, with 7 bases remaining between them. CDR3 nucleotide sequence: TGTGCCAGCAGTTTAAGTGGGCATGAGCAGTTCTTC. This encodes CASSLSGHEQFF.

The CDR3 nucleotides read TGCGCCAGCAGCTTGGACTTACACGGGGATGAAAAACTGTTTTTT. Protein sequence: CASSLDLHGDEKLFF. The chain employs TRBV5-1 and TRBJ1-4, with D uncertain. Looked up from germline, CDR1 is SGHRS and CDR2 is YFSETQ. The V end lost 0 bases, the J end lost 6 bases, and 12 bases lay between the germline ends. This CDR3 is 15 amino acids long.

In this sample, this clonotype turned up a few times. The chain uses TRBV30 and TRBJ1-2; D is perhaps TRBD1 (6 bases). Germline V gene lookup returns CDR1 GTSNPN and CDR2 SVGIG (reference sequence). V was shortened by 0 bases and J by 7 bases, with 15 bases between the two germline ends. This CDR3 region has 14 residues. The CDR3 DNA follows: TGTGCCTGGAGTGTCGGGCCGGGGGCCGGTGGCTACACCTTC. Protein product: CAWSVGPGAGGYTF.

This chain connects TRBV11-2 to TRBJ1-2; D is uncertain. From germline, CDR1 is SGHAT and CDR2 FQNNGV. The CDR3 has 12 amino acids. V was pared by 6 bases and J by 14 bases, with 19 bases between. As DNA, the CDR3 is TGTGCCAGCAGGGGCAGAACTATGGAGAGGACCTTC. It translates to CASRGRTMERTF.